This entry lists 26 T cell receptor beta chains sequenced from one sample in a study of OX40 agonist ivuxolimab in advanced cancers. Sequenced by immunoSEQ multiplex PCR; TCRdb stores in-frame clones only, minus some. Among tens of thousands of clones listed, roughly 83% were seen once. The input for sequencing was CD4+ or CD8+ T cells sorted from blood, taken in a trial of the OX40 agonist ivuxolimab. These receptors came from an adult with an advanced solid tumor such as melanoma, head and neck, liver or kidney cancer.

Written as DNA, the CDR3 is TGTGCCAGCAGCCTAGACAGGCTGAATCGCTATGGCTACACCTTC. Translated, it gives CASSLDRLNRYGYTF. The chain employs TRBV6-5 and TRBJ1-2; D is perhaps TRBD1 (6 bases). The germline V gene has CDR1 MNHEY and CDR2 SVGAGI. CDR3 size: 15 residues. V shed 6 bases and J shed 4 bases, with 18 bases lying between them.

The chain carries TRBV5-1 and TRBJ1-6; the D is unclear. CDR3 length: 14 residues. Trimming removed 0 bases from V and 4 bases from J, with 5 bases in between. Germline values: CDR1 SGHRS, CDR2 YFSETQ. The CDR3 DNA follows: TGCGCCAGCAGCTTGGGACTTTATAATTCACCCCTCCACTTT. This translates into CASSLGLYNSPLHF.

In nucleotides, the CDR3 is TGTGCCAGCAGCGTAGGAGGGGCCTATAATTCACCCCTCCACTTT. Translation gives CASSVGGAYNSPLHF. The chain joins TRBV9 to TRBJ1-6; D perhaps matches TRBD1 (5 bases). CDR3 size: 15 residues. From germline, CDR1 is SGDLS and CDR2 YYNGEE. The V gene lost 0 bases and the J gene lost 2 bases, with 6 bases spanning the gap.

This clone was counted a single time. The chain couples TRBV18 to TRBJ1-5, with 9 bases fitting TRBD1. The CDR3 runs 22 residues. Trimming removed 4 bases from V and 2 bases from J; junction bases left unmatched: 24. Germline V lookup: CDR1 KGHSH, CDR2 LQKENI. The CDR3, as DNA: TGTGCCAGCTCACTCGTCTTTGCCCGGGACAGGGACCCCAATTGGGGCAATCAGCCCCAGCATTTT. This translates into CASSLVFARDRDPNWGNQPQHF.

The chain is built from TRBV28 and TRBJ2-1; D is undetermined. Trimming removed 10 bases at V and 0 bases at J, with 22 bases between. Germline V gene data show CDR1 as MDHEN and CDR2 as SYDVKM. This CDR3 is 17 amino acids long. CDR3 DNA sequence: TGTGCCACCGCCCTACGGGTGGGCCGAGGCTCCTACAATGAGCAGTTCTTC. Translation: CATALRVGRGSYNEQFF. Based on the CDR3 plus reference TRBV28 and TRBJ2-1, the full variable domain is DVKVTQSSRYLVKRTGEKVFLECVQDMDHENMFWYRQDPGLGLRLIYFSYDVKMKEKGDIPEGYSVSREKKERFSLILESASTNQTSMYLCATALRVGRGSYNEQFFGPGTRLTVL.

Concerning this clone itself: At one boundary the junction diverges from the germline segment, which might be a read error. This sequence joins TRBV7-7 and TRBJ2-3; D ambiguous. Germline V gives CDR1 SSHAT, CDR2 FNYEAQ (reference sequence). The CDR3 has 13 residues. CDR3 nucleotides: TGTGCTAGCAGCTTAGCCGAGGCAGATACGCAGTATTTT. Its translation is CASSLAEADTQYF.

J is TRBJ2-1 and V is TRBV11-3; 9 positions agree with TRBD2. The V and J ends lost 5 bases and 10 bases, in that order; junction bases with no gene match: 6. Per germline, CDR1 SGHNT and CDR2 YENEEA. The CDR3 is made up of 13 amino acids. The CDR3 spells CASSPALAGEQFF. CDR3 DNA: TGTGCCAGCAGCCCTGCCCTAGCGGGGGAGCAGTTCTTC.

V is TRBV10-3 and J is TRBJ1-1; D not certain. CDR3 length: 14 amino acids. Per germline, CDR1 ENHRY and CDR2 SYGVKD. Trimming left V 4 bases short and J 3 bases short, with 12 bases between. The CDR3 reads CAISGVGKDTEAFF. The CDR3 nucleotides read TGTGCCATCAGTGGGGTAGGGAAGGACACTGAAGCTTTCTTT.

This chain joins TRBV27 and TRBJ1-3; D not certain. The CDR3 runs 14 residues. Germline V gene lookup returns CDR1 MNHEY and CDR2 SMNVEV (reference sequence). V was cut by 0 bases and J by 1 base, with 4 bases left in between. This CDR3 is CASSLSRSGNTIYF. Written as DNA, the CDR3 is TGTGCCAGCAGTTTATCGCGATCTGGAAACACCATATATTTT.

The chain joins TRBV7-2 to TRBJ2-2; the D is unclear. The germline gives CDR1 SGHTA, CDR2 FQGNSA. The CDR3 contains 15 residues. Trimming stripped 2 bases from V and 4 bases from J, with 11 bases between. This CDR3 is CASSLSSGVTGELFF. CDR3 nucleotides: TGTGCCAGCAGCTTATCTTCTGGGGTCACCGGGGAGCTGTTTTTT.

This clone was found once. The CDR3 region has the DNA TGTGCCAGCAGCTTAGGGGGTAGCACAGATACGCAGTATTTT. Translated, it gives CASSLGGSTDTQYF. This chain uses TRBV11-2 with TRBJ2-3; D gene unclear. Germline assignment: CDR1 SGHAT and CDR2 FQNNGV. V gave up 1 base and J gave up 0 bases, with 5 bases separating them. The CDR3 spans 14 residues.

The gene calls are TRBV29-1 and TRBJ1-1; the D is unclear. The V gene lost 7 bases and the J gene lost 11 bases, with 8 bases spanning the gap. This CDR3 spans 8 amino acids. In germline, CDR1 is SQVTM, CDR2 ANQGSEA. CDR3 in amino acids: CSAEGAFF. The CDR3 DNA is TGCAGCGCCGAAGGGGCTTTCTTT. The full variable domain, with the rest looked up from reference TRBV29-1 and TRBJ1-1, is SAVISQKPSRDICQRGTSLTIQCQVDSQVTMMFWYRQQPGQSLTLIATANQGSEATYESGFVIDKFPISRPNLTFSTLTVSNMSPEDSSIYLCSAEGAFFGQGTRLTVV.

The chain uses TRBV4-2 and TRBJ2-6; D is possibly TRBD1 (6 bases). The germline V and J ends were trimmed by 4 bases and 2 bases, with 12 bases remaining between them. This CDR3 is built from 16 residues. Germline loops: CDR1 LGHNA, CDR2 YNFKEQ. In DNA form, the CDR3 reads TGTGCCAGCAGCCGGGCCACAGGGACTGGGGCCAACGTCCTGACTTTC. This gives the protein CASSRATGTGANVLTF.

The rearrangement joins TRBV6-9 to TRBJ2-3; 8 bases align to TRBD1. The CDR3 contains 14 residues. After removal of 4 bases from V and 5 bases from J, the junction contained 5 bases not matched to a gene. Germline V CDR1 and CDR2: MNHGY, SVAAGI. The CDR3 DNA follows: TGTGCCAGCAGTTGGCAGGGGGCTGGAGATACGCAGTATTTT. Its protein product is CASSWQGAGDTQYF.

The chain couples TRBV28 to TRBJ1-1; TRBD1 might be the D (6 bases). V was pared by 4 bases and J by 0 bases, with 15 bases between. Germline CDR1 reads MDHEN; CDR2 reads SYDVKM. CDR3 length: 16 amino acids. CDR3 coding DNA: TGTGCCAGCAGTTCCGGGGGCGCGTTCATGAACACTGAAGCTTTCTTT. The encoded protein is CASSSGGAFMNTEAFF.

The chain employs TRBV12-5 and TRBJ2-7, with 9 positions matching TRBD1. Per the germline V gene, CDR1 is LGHNT and CDR2 is FRNRAP. This CDR3 spans 16 amino acids. The trim removed 0 bases at V and 4 bases at J, leaving 7 bases unmatched. CDR3: CASGLVGGQGTYEQYF. The CDR3 nucleotides read TGTGCTAGTGGTTTGGTAGGAGGACAGGGGACATACGAGCAGTACTTC.

This clone was counted a few times. The chain employs TRBV6-5 and TRBJ1-5; possible D gene TRBD1, 6 bases. CDR1 and CDR2 from the germline V gene are MNHEY and SVGAGI. The CDR3 is 14 residues long. The V and J ends lost 8 bases and 2 bases respectively, with 13 bases between them. This CDR3 reads CASLRGDGNQPQHF. Here the CDR3 DNA reads TGTGCCAGCCTCAGGGGAGATGGCAATCAGCCCCAGCATTTT.

The chain links TRBV6-1 to TRBJ2-4, with 11 bases lining up with TRBD2. Unmatched junction bases numbered 8, after V lost 7 bases and J lost 9 bases. This CDR3 comprises 14 residues. Germline assignment: CDR1 MNHNS and CDR2 SASEGT. Here the CDR3 reads CASTVAGGPGIQYF. In DNA, the CDR3 is TGTGCCAGCACCGTAGCGGGGGGGCCCGGCATTCAGTACTTC.

As regards this clone: One end of the junction varies from germline; a read error may be responsible. The CDR3 sequence is CASSLASRAVIF. The CDR3 bases are TGTGCCAGCAGCTTAGCTAGCCGGGCCGTTATCTTC. The chain combines TRBV7-3 with TRBJ2-7; a weak D match, TRBD2 (5 bases). The CDR3 consists of 12 residues. From germline, CDR1 is SGHTA and CDR2 FQGTGA.

The chain joins TRBV7-2 to TRBJ1-2; 8 bases map to TRBD1. V dropped 6 bases and J dropped 6; count of bases not matched to a gene: 6. The CDR3 consists of 13 residues. The germline CDR1 and CDR2 sequences are SGHTA and FQGNSA. This CDR3 is CASSQDRDNGYTF. In DNA, the CDR3 is TGTGCCAGCAGTCAGGACAGGGATAATGGCTACACCTTC.

The table lists this clone with a few counts. V gene TRBV6-1 combines with J gene TRBJ1-2; a weak D match, TRBD1 (5 bases). V lost 8 bases, J lost 6 bases, and 13 bases lay in between. This CDR3 has 12 amino acids. The germline V gene has CDR1 MNHNS and CDR2 SASEGT. The CDR3 sequence is CASLPTVDGYTF. The CDR3 DNA follows: TGTGCCAGCCTACCGACAGTCGATGGCTACACCTTC.

The chain joins TRBV2 to TRBJ1-6; D remains ambiguous. V gave up 3 bases and J gave up 8 bases, with 17 bases separating them. Germline assignment: CDR1 SNHLY and CDR2 FYNNEI. The CDR3 runs 16 residues. For the CDR3, the DNA is TGTGCCAGCAGTGATCAGTTGGGAGCAAGGGATTCACCCCTCCACTTT. Translated: CASSDQLGARDSPLHF.

The rearrangement joins TRBV18 to TRBJ2-7; TRBD1 aligns across 11 bases. The CDR3 has 15 residues. The germline V gene encodes CDR1 KGHSH and CDR2 LQKENI. The V and J ends lost 3 bases and 6 bases, in that order; junction bases with no gene match: 7. The CDR3 region has the DNA TGTGCCAGCTCACCCTCCGGGACAGGGGGTTTCGAGCAGTACTTC. Translating it yields CASSPSGTGGFEQYF.

The chain links TRBV27 to TRBJ2-3; possibly TRBD1 for D (5 bases). V was pared by 3 bases and J by 3 bases, with 7 bases between. The CDR3 has 13 residues. Germline CDR1 and CDR2: MNHEY and SMNVEV (reference sequence). The CDR3 region is CASSFQGTDTQYF. CDR3 nucleotides: TGTGCCAGCAGTTTTCAGGGTACAGATACGCAGTATTTT.

This chain uses TRBV15 with TRBJ1-5; D possibly corresponds to TRBD1 (6 bases). This CDR3 has 15 amino acids. In germline, CDR1 is LNHNV, CDR2 YYDKDF (reference sequence). Deletions cut 3 bases from V and 2 bases from J, with 11 bases between. The chain's CDR3 is CATSRQGQGNQPQHF. DNA for the CDR3: TGTGCCACCAGCAGGCAGGGGCAGGGCAATCAGCCCCAGCATTTT.

This clone was found a few times. J is TRBJ1-4 and V is TRBV9; D unresolved. Germline V CDR1 and CDR2: SGDLS, YYNGEE. CDR3 length: 18 amino acids. With 4 bases removed from V and 1 base from J, the gap between germline ends came to 20 bases. CDR3 DNA sequence: TGTGCCAGCAGCACCTGGGGTGGTGCGAAGCTAACTAATGAAAAACTGTTTTTT. It codes for CASSTWGGAKLTNEKLFF.